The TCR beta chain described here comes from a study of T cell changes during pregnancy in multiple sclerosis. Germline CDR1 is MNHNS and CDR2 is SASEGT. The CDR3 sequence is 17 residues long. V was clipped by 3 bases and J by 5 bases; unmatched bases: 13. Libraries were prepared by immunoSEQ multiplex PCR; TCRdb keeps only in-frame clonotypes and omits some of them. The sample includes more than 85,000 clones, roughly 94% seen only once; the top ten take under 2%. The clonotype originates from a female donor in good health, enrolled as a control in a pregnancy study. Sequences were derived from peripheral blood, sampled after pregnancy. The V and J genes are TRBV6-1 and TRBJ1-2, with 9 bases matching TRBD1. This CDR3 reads CASSDGPGTGMQYGYTF. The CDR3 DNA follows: TGTGCCAGCAGTGATGGCCCCGGGACAGGGATGCAGTATGGCTACACCTTC.